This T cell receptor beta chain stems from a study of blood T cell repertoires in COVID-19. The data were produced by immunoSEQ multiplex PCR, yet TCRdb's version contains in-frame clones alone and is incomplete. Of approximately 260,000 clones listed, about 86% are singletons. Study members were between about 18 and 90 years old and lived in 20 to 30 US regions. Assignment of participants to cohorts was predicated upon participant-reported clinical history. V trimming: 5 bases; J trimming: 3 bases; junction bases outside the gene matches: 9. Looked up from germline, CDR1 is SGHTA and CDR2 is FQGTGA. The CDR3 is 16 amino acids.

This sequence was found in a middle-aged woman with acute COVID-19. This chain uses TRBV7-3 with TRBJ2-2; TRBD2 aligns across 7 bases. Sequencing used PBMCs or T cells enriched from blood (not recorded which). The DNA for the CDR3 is TGTGCCAGCAGCGAAGACTCGACTAGCCACACCGGGGAGCTGTTTTTT. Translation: CASSEDSTSHTGELFF.